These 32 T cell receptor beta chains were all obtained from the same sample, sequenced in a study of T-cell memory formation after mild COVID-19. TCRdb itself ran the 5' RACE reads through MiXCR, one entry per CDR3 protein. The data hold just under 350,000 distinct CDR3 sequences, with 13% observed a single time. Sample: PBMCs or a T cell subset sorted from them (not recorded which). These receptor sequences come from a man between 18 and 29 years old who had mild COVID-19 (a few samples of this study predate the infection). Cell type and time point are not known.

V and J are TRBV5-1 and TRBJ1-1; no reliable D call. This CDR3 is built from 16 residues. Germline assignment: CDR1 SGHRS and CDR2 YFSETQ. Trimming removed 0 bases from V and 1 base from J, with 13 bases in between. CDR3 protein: CASSLAVDFSNTEAFF. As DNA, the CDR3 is TGCGCCAGCAGCTTGGCGGTGGATTTTTCGAACACTGAAGCTTTCTTT.

The CDR3 loop is CASRLSVTRYGYTF. DNA of the CDR3: TGTGCCAGCAGGCTTTCAGTGACCCGCTATGGCTACACCTTC. The chain joins TRBV28 to TRBJ1-2; D uncertain. The CDR3 consists of 14 residues. Trimming left V 6 bases short and J 4 bases short, with 15 bases between. Looked up from germline, CDR1 is MDHEN and CDR2 is SYDVKM.

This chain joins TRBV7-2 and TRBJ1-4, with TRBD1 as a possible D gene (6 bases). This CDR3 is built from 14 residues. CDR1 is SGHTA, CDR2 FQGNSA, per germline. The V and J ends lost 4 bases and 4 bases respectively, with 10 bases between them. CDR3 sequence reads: CASSWGANNEKLFF. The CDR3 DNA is TGTGCCAGCAGCTGGGGGGCGAATAATGAAAAACTGTTTTTT.

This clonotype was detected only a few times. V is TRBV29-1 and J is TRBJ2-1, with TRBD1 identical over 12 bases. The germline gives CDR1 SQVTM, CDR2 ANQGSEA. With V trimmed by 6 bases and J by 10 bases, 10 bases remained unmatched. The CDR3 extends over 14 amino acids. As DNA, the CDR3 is TGCAGCGTCCCTGGGACAGGGGGCGAGACGGAGCAGTTCTTC. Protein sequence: CSVPGTGGETEQFF.

CDR3 amino acids: CASSQLAGANNEQFF. The DNA for the CDR3 is TGTGCCAGCAGCCAACTAGCGGGGGCCAACAATGAGCAGTTCTTC. The chain has TRBV3-1 and TRBJ2-1; TRBD2 aligns across 10 bases. V gave up 2 bases and J gave up 5 bases; unmatched junction bases: 3. The CDR3 has 15 residues. Looked up from germline, CDR1 is LGHDT and CDR2 is YNNKEL (reference sequence).

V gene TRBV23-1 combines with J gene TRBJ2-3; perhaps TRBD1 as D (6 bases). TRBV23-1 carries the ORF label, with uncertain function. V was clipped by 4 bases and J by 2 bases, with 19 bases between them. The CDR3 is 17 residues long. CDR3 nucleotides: TGCGCCAGCAGTCGCAGGTCCGGACAGATCCTCACAGATACGCAGTATTTT. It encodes CASSRRSGQILTDTQYF.

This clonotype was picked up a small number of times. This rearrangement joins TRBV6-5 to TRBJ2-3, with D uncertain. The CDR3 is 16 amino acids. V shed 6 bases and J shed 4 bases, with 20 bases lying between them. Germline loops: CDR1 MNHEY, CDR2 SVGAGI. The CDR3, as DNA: TGTGCCAGCAGCTCAGGTCCCCGGAAGAAGGCAGATACGCAGTATTTT. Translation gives CASSSGPRKKADTQYF.

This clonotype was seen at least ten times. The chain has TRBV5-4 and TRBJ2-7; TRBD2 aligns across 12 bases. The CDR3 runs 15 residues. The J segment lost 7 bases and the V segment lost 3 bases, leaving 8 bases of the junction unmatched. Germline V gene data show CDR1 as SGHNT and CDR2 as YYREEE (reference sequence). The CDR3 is CASSSRLAGVGEQYF. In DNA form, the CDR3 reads TGTGCCAGCAGCTCCCGACTAGCGGGGGTAGGGGAGCAGTACTTC.

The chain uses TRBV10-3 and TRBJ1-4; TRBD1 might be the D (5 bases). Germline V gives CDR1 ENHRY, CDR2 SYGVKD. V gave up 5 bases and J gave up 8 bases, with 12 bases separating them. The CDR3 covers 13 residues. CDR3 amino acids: CAISSGAGEKLFF. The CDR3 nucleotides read TGTGCCATCAGTTCCGGGGCAGGGGAAAAACTGTTTTTT.

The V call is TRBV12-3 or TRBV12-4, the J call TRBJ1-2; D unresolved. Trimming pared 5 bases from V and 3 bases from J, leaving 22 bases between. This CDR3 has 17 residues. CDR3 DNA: TGTGCCAGCAGTGCCCTGGAACGGCCCGGCTTGGACTATGGCTACACCTTC. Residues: CASSALERPGLDYGYTF.

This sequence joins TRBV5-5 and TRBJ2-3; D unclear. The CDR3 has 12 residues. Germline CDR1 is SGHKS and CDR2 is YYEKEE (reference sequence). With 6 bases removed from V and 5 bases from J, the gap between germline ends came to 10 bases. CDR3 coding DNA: TGTGCCAGCACCCAAATGGGAGATACGCAGTATTTT. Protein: CASTQMGDTQYF. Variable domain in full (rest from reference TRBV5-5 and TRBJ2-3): DAGVTQSPTHLIKTRGQQVTLRCSPISGHKSVSWYQQVLGQGPQFIFQYYEKEERGRGNFPDRFSARQFPNYSSELNVNALLLGDSALYLCASTQMGDTQYFGPGTRLTVL.

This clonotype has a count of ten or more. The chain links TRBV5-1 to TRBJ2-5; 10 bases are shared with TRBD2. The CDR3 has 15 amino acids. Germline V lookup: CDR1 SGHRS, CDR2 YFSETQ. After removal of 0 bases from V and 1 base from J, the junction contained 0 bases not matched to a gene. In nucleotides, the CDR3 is TGCGCCAGCAGCTTGGAGCGGGGGGGCCAAGAGACCCAGTACTTC. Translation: CASSLERGGQETQYF.

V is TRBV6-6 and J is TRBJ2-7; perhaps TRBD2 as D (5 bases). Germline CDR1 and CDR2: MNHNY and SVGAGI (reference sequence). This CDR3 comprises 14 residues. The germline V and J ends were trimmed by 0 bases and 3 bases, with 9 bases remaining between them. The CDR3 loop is CASSYSGSYYEQYF. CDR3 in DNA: TGTGCCAGCAGTTACTCGGGGAGTTACTACGAGCAGTACTTC.

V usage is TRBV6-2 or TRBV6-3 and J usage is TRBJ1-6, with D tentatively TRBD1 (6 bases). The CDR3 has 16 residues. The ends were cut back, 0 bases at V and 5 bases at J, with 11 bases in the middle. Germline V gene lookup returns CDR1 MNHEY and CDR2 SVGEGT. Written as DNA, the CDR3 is TGTGCCAGCAGTTACTCGAACAGGGCCGATAATTCACCCCTCCACTTT. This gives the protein CASSYSNRADNSPLHF.

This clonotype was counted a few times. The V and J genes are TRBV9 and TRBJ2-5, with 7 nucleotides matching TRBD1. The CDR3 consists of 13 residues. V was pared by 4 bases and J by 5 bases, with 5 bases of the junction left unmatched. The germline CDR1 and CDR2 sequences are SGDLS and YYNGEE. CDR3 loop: CASSPGGWETQYF. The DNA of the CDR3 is TGTGCCAGCAGCCCAGGGGGTTGGGAGACCCAGTACTTC.

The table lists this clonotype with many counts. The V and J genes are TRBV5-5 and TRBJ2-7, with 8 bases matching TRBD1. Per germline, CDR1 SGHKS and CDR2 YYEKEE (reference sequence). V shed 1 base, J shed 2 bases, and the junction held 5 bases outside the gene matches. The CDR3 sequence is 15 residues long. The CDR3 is CASSLSVGQAYEQYV. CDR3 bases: TGTGCCAGCAGCTTGTCGGTGGGACAGGCCTACGAGCAGTACGTC.

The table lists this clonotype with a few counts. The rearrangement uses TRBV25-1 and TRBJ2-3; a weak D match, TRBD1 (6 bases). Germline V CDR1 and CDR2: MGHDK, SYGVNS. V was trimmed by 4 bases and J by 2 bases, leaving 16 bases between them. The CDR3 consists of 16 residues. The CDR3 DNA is TGTGCCAGCAGTGTAGGTGGGGGCCGACCCACAGATACGCAGTATTTT. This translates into CASSVGGGRPTDTQYF.

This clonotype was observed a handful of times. The CDR3 spells CASSQVAGRETEAFF. The DNA for the CDR3 is TGCGCCAGCAGCCAAGTCGCCGGCAGGGAGACTGAAGCTTTCTTT. The V call is TRBV4-3, the J call TRBJ1-1; a possible D gene is TRBD1 (5 bases). The CDR3 has 15 amino acids. Germline V gives CDR1 LGHNA, CDR2 YSLEER. V shed 1 base and J shed 5 bases, with 14 bases lying between them.

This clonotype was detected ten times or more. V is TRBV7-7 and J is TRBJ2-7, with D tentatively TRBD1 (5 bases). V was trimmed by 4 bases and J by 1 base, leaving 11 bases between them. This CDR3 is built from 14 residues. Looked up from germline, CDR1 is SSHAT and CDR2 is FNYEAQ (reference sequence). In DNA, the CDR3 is TGTGCCAGCAGCTGGCGCGGACAATCCTACGAGCAGTACTTC. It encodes CASSWRGQSYEQYF.

CDR3 bases: TGTGCCAGCAGCCCCGTGAGGGGCCCCTACAATGAGCAGTTCTTC. It yields the protein CASSPVRGPYNEQFF. The V and J genes are TRBV7-8 and TRBJ2-1; tentatively, D is TRBD1 or TRBD2 (5 bases each). This CDR3 contains 15 residues. Between the trimmed V and J ends, which lost 5 bases and 2 bases, there was a span of 13 bases. The germline gives CDR1 SGHVS, CDR2 FQNEAQ.

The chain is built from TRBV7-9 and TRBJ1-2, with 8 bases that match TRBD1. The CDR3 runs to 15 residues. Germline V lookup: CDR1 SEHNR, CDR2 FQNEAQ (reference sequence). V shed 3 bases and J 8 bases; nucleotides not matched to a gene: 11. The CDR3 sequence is CASSFLRDRPVGYTF. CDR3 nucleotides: TGTGCCAGCAGCTTTTTAAGGGACAGGCCTGTAGGCTACACCTTC.

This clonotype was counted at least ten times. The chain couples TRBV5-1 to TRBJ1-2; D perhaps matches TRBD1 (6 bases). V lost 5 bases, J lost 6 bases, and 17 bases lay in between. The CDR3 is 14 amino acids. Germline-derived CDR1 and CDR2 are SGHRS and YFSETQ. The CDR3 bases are TGCGCCAGCAGTTTGAGCACGGGGGCCGATGGCTACACCTTC. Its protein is CASSLSTGADGYTF. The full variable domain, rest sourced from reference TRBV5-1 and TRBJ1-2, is KAGVTQTPRYLIKTRGQQVTLSCSPISGHRSVSWYQQTPGQGLQFLFEYFSETQRNKGNFPGRFSGRQFSNSRSEMNVSTLELGDSALYLCASSLSTGADGYTFGSGTRLTVV.

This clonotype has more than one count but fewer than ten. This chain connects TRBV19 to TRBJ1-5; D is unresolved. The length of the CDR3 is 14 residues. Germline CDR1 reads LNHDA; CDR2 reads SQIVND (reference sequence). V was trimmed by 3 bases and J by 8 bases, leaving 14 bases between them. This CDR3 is CASSMWTVPEPQHF. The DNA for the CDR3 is TGTGCCAGTAGTATGTGGACGGTGCCGGAGCCCCAGCATTTT.

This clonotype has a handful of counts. This chain's CDR3 is CASSASSPEAFF. CDR3 DNA sequence: TGTGCCAGCAGCGCCTCGTCCCCTGAAGCTTTCTTT. The chain links TRBV7-9 to TRBJ1-1; D is uncertain. Trimming removed 5 bases from V and 6 bases from J, with 10 bases in between. Per germline, CDR1 SEHNR and CDR2 FQNEAQ (reference sequence). The CDR3 spans 12 residues.

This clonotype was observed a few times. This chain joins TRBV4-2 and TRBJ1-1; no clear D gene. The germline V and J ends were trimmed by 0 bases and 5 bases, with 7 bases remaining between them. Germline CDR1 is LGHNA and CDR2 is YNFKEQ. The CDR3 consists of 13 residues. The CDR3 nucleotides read TGTGCCAGCAGCCAAGATAGTGGGACTGAAGCTTTCTTT. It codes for CASSQDSGTEAFF.

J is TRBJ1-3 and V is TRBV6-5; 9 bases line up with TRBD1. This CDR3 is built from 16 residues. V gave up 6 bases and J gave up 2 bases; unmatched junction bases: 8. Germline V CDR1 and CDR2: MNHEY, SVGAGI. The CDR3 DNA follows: TGTGCCAGCAGCCATTACGGGGACAGGGCTGGAAACACCATATATTTT. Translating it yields CASSHYGDRAGNTIYF.

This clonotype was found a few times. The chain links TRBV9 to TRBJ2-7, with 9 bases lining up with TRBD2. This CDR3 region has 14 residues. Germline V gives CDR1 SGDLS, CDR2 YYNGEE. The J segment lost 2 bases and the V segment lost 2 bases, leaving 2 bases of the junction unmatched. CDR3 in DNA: TGTGCCAGCAGCGTCCTAGCGGGGACCTACGAGCAGTACTTC. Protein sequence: CASSVLAGTYEQYF.

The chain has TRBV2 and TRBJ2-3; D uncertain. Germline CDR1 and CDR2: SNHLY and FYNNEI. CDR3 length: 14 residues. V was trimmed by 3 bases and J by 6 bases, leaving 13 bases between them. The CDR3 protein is CASSDRSGMDTQYF. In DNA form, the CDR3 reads TGTGCCAGCAGTGACCGTTCAGGAATGGATACGCAGTATTTT. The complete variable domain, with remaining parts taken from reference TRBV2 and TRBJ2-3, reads EPEVTQTPSHQVTQMGQEVILRCVPISNHLYFYWYRQILGQKVEFLVSFYNNEISEKSEIFDDQFSVERPDGSNFTLKIRSTKLEDSAMYFCASSDRSGMDTQYFGPGTRLTVL.

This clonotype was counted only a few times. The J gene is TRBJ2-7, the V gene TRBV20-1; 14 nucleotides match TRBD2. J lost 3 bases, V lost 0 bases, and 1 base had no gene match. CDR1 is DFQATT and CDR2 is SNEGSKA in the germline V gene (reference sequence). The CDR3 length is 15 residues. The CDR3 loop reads CSAREGLAGVYEQYF. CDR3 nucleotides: TGCAGTGCTAGAGAGGGACTAGCGGGGGTCTACGAGCAGTACTTC.

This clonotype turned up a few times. The CDR3 region has the DNA TGTGCCAGCAGCGTAGAAGGGAGGGCAGTCCTGTTGTTGGATACGCAGTATTTT. Its translation: CASSVEGRAVLLLDTQYF. This chain connects TRBV9 to TRBJ2-3; the match to TRBD2 covers 7 bases. Germline loops: CDR1 SGDLS, CDR2 YYNGEE. The V segment lost 0 bases and the J segment 6 bases; nucleotides outside the gene matches: 16. The length of the CDR3 is 18 residues.

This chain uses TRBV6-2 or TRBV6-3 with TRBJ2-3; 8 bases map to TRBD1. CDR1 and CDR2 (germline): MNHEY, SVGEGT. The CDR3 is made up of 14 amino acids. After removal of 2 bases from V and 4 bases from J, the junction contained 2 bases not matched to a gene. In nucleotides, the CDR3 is TGTGCCAGCAGTTACGACAGGGGTGCAGATACGCAGTATTTT. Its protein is CASSYDRGADTQYF.

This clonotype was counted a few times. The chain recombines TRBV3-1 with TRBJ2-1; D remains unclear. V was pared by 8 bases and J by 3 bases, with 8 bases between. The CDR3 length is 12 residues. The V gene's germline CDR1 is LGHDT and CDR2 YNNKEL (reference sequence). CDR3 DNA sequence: TGTGCCAGCGGAACTATCTACAATGAGCAGTTCTTC. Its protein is CASGTIYNEQFF.